The 22 T cell receptor beta chains given below trace back to one sample, sequenced in a study of cytomegalovirus exposure and HLA in healthy donors. It was with 60 Vbeta and 13 Jbeta primers that the PCR ran. The table came from immunoSEQ multiplex PCR; TCRdb's copy has only in-frame clones and leaves some out. The sample yields fewer than 350,000 clones, 70% to 90% seen once. Sequences were obtained from PBMCs. The receptors originated from a woman aged 18-29 years in good health and CMV-seronegative.

The V gene is TRBV7-9, the J gene TRBJ2-5, with TRBD2 identical over 12 bases. The end of the DNA is better explained by TRBJ2-7, so the J call may be wrong. Looked up from germline, CDR1 is SEHNR and CDR2 is FQNEAQ (reference sequence). This CDR3 has 15 residues. The CDR3 loop reads CASSYLLAGGSEQYF. The CDR3 DNA reads TGTGCCAGCAGTTACCTACTAGCGGGGGGTTCCGAGCAGTACTTC.

This chain connects TRBV5-1 to TRBJ1-6; D may be TRBD1 (5 bases). The V and J ends lost 2 bases and 9 bases respectively, with 9 bases between them. Looked up from germline, CDR1 is SGHRS and CDR2 is YFSETQ. This CDR3 is 13 amino acids long. CDR3 protein: CASSLQAGSPLHF. The CDR3 nucleotides read TGCGCCAGCAGCTTACAGGCCGGTTCACCCCTCCACTTT. Complete variable domain (other parts from reference TRBV5-1 and TRBJ1-6): KAGVTQTPRYLIKTRGQQVTLSCSPISGHRSVSWYQQTPGQGLQFLFEYFSETQRNKGNFPGRFSGRQFSNSRSEMNVSTLELGDSALYLCASSLQAGSPLHFGNGTRLTVT.

This clone was observed a few times. This sequence joins TRBV2 and TRBJ1-2; no firm D call. This CDR3 contains 15 residues. Germline-derived CDR1 and CDR2 are SNHLY and FYNNEI. The V end was cut by 3 bases, the J end by 4 bases, with 15 bases between. The CDR3: CASSESAGVPYGYTF. The CDR3 DNA is TGTGCCAGCAGTGAGTCAGCCGGGGTTCCCTATGGCTACACCTTC.

The chain combines TRBV7-2 with TRBJ1-2; weak D call: TRBD1 (5 bases). The germline V gene encodes CDR1 SGHTA and CDR2 FQGNSA. CDR3 size: 15 residues. The V end was cut by 5 bases, the J end by 2 bases, with 15 bases between. CDR3: CASSPDSSSNYGYTF. CDR3 nucleotides: TGTGCCAGCAGCCCTGACAGTTCCTCAAACTATGGCTACACCTTC.

V is TRBV7-7 and J is TRBJ2-2; a possible D gene is TRBD1 (6 bases). This CDR3 spans 15 amino acids. The germline gives CDR1 SSHAT, CDR2 FNYEAQ (reference sequence). The V end lost 3 bases, the J end lost 6 bases, and 14 bases lay between the germline ends. Here the CDR3 reads CASSLAGTMAGELFF. CDR3 sequence (DNA): TGTGCCAGCAGCTTGGCCGGGACAATGGCCGGGGAGCTGTTTTTT. Based on the CDR3 plus reference TRBV7-7 and TRBJ2-2, the full variable domain is GAGVSQSPRYKVTKRGQDVTLRCDPISSHATLYWYQQALGQGPEFLTYFNYEAQPDKSGLPSDRFSAERPEGSISTLTIQRTEQRDSAMYRCASSLAGTMAGELFFGEGSRLTVL.

The V gene is TRBV21-1, the J gene TRBJ1-6. TRBV21-1 is classified as a pseudogene. The CDR3 sequence is 10 residues long. This CDR3 is CASSTRPLHF. In DNA form, the CDR3 reads TGTGCCAGCAGCACCCGTCCCCTCCACTTT.

The V gene is TRBV4-1, the J gene TRBJ1-1; no reliable D call. Germline V CDR1 and CDR2: MGHRA, YSYEKL. The CDR3 has 14 amino acids. The V end was cut by 6 bases, the J end by 4 bases, with 15 bases between. CDR3 protein: CASSAPRDRTEAFF. CDR3 bases: TGCGCCAGCAGTGCGCCACGTGATCGCACTGAAGCTTTCTTT.

The chain uses TRBV7-6 and TRBJ2-1; weak D call: TRBD1 (6 bases). Germline V gene lookup returns CDR1 SGHVS and CDR2 FNYEAQ. Between the trimmed V and J ends, which lost 5 bases and 5 bases, there was a span of 22 bases. CDR3 size: 17 residues. The DNA of the CDR3 is TGTGCCAGCAGCCCCGGTGGGGGACACCTTCCCCACAATGAGCAGTTCTTC. It codes for CASSPGGGHLPHNEQFF.

The chain couples TRBV29-1 to TRBJ2-3; possible D gene TRBD2, 6 bases. Trimming left V 0 bases short and J 1 base short, with 14 bases between. The length of the CDR3 is 16 residues. From germline, CDR1 is SQVTM and CDR2 ANQGSEA. The CDR3 is CSVEDGLGGGTDTQYF. The DNA for the CDR3 is TGCAGCGTTGAAGATGGCTTGGGAGGCGGCACAGATACGCAGTATTTT.

The CDR3 is CASSLRGAGKQPQHF. The CDR3 coding sequence is TGTGCCAGCAGCCTGCGTGGGGCAGGTAAGCAGCCCCAGCATTTT. The chain joins TRBV5-6 to TRBJ1-5; TRBD1 is a possible D gene (5 bases). Trimming cost V 4 bases and J 7 bases, with 18 bases left between them. The germline gives CDR1 SGHDT, CDR2 YYEEEE. This CDR3 is built from 15 residues.

This sequence joins TRBV6-5 and TRBJ1-6; 8 positions match TRBD1. With 6 bases clipped from V and 4 bases from J, the junction kept 5 bases outside the gene matches. The CDR3 contains 15 residues. Germline CDR1 and CDR2: MNHEY and SVGAGI. The CDR3 protein is CASRAGTGYNSPLHF. The CDR3 bases are TGTGCCAGCAGAGCCGGGACAGGTTATAATTCACCCCTCCACTTT.

CDR3 in DNA: TGTGCCAGCAGTTATAGGGGCCGAGAGGGCAATCAGCCCCAGCATTTT. Its translation is CASSYRGREGNQPQHF. The chain is built from TRBV6-5 and TRBJ1-5, with D possibly matching TRBD1 (5 bases). The CDR3 loop spans 16 amino acids. The germline V gene has CDR1 MNHEY and CDR2 SVGAGI. V dropped 3 bases and J dropped 2 bases, with 14 bases sitting between them.

This clone was seen more than once but under ten times. This chain links TRBV6-1 with TRBJ1-1; possible D gene TRBD1, 5 bases. CDR1 MNHNS and CDR2 SASEGT come from the germline V gene. Trimming took off 1 base at V and 2 bases at J, with 11 bases between the two ends. The CDR3 covers 15 residues. CDR3: CASSEGTGGNTEAFF. CDR3 bases: TGTGCCAGCAGTGAAGGAACGGGGGGTAACACTGAAGCTTTCTTT.

This clone was picked up one time. This chain joins TRBV27 and TRBJ2-7, with 7 bases lining up with TRBD1. CDR3 length: 13 amino acids. Germline V gene lookup returns CDR1 MNHEY and CDR2 SMNVEV (reference sequence). J lost 3 bases, V lost 6 bases, and 5 bases had no gene match. The chain's CDR3 is CASSPGQNYEQYF. Here the CDR3 DNA reads TGTGCCAGCAGCCCGGGACAGAACTACGAGCAGTACTTC.

This chain connects TRBV11-2 to TRBJ1-3; 9 nucleotides line up with TRBD1. Germline V gene data show CDR1 as SGHAT and CDR2 as FQNNGV. The length of the CDR3 is 19 residues. V gave up 0 bases and J gave up 0 bases; unmatched junction bases: 9. The CDR3 DNA is TGTGCCAGCAGCTTAGATCGGGGACAGGGAACTTCCTCTGGAAACACCATATATTTT. Its translation: CASSLDRGQGTSSGNTIYF.

J is TRBJ2-7 and V is TRBV6-6, with 8 bases identical to TRBD2. After removal of 6 bases from V and 2 bases from J, the junction contained 6 bases not matched to a gene. Germline CDR1 reads MNHNY; CDR2 reads SVGAGI (reference sequence). The CDR3 has 14 residues. CDR3 sequence reads: CASSLPGGAYEQYF. The CDR3, as DNA: TGTGCCAGCAGCCTCCCGGGAGGGGCCTACGAGCAGTACTTC.

The chain links TRBV6-5 to TRBJ1-5; 10 bases align to TRBD1. This CDR3 is 15 amino acids long. Germline CDR1 is MNHEY and CDR2 is SVGAGI. J lost 3 bases, V lost 4 bases, and 3 bases had no gene match. The CDR3 loop is CASSFGTGVNQPQHF. The CDR3 nucleotides read TGTGCCAGCAGTTTCGGGACAGGGGTCAATCAGCCCCAGCATTTT.

This chain joins TRBV7-9 and TRBJ1-1; D uncertain. CDR1 is SEHNR, CDR2 FQNEAQ, per germline (reference sequence). The V gene lost 3 bases and the J gene lost 6 bases, with 11 bases spanning the gap. There are 13 residues in the CDR3. CDR3 amino acids: CASSFTGGSEAFF. The CDR3 bases are TGTGCCAGCAGCTTCACCGGCGGATCTGAAGCTTTCTTT.

The V gene is TRBV5-1, the J gene TRBJ2-7; D is undetermined. The CDR3 sequence is 14 residues long. Germline-derived CDR1 and CDR2 are SGHRS and YFSETQ. V dropped 4 bases and J dropped 1 base, with 12 bases sitting between them. CDR3 sequence reads: CASSPGSTSYEQYF. CDR3 nucleotides: TGCGCCAGCAGCCCAGGAAGTACATCCTACGAGCAGTACTTC.

The V gene is TRBV13, the J gene TRBJ1-2, with 7 bases that match TRBD1. Per germline, CDR1 PRHDT and CDR2 FYEKMQ (reference sequence). V dropped 0 bases and J dropped 8; count of bases not matched to a gene: 6. This CDR3 spans 14 amino acids. CDR3: CASSLGDRVRGYTF. CDR3 nucleotide sequence: TGTGCCAGCAGCTTAGGCGACAGGGTACGGGGCTACACCTTC.

Regarding this clone: The junction and the germline gene differ at one end; a read error may be behind it. The chain links TRBV7-9 to TRBJ1-1; 8 bases line up with TRBD1. Germline assignment: CDR1 SEHNR and CDR2 FQNEAQ (reference sequence). This CDR3 region has 14 residues. DNA of the CDR3: TGTTCCAGCAGCCTTAGGGTAGGACAGGGACAAGCTTTCTTT. Protein product: CSSSLRVGQGQAFF.

The rearrangement joins TRBV30 to TRBJ1-2, with TRBD1 matching 9 bases. This CDR3 comprises 18 residues. V shed 3 bases, J shed 4 bases, and the junction held 18 bases outside the gene matches. Per the germline V gene, CDR1 is GTSNPN and CDR2 is SVGIG (reference sequence). The CDR3 bases are TGTGCCTGGAGCGCAGAAGCAGGGACAGGGCTGTTCGGCTATGGCTACACCTTC. It encodes CAWSAEAGTGLFGYGYTF.